Each of the 20 T cell receptor beta chains below was sequenced from the same sample in a study of glioma-infiltrating T cells after dendritic cell vaccination. Libraries were prepared by immunoSEQ multiplex PCR; TCRdb keeps only in-frame clonotypes and omits some of them. The sample lists 65,000 to 90,000 clones; almost 85% were seen once. Sequencing used blood, obtained before dendritic cell vaccination. Source of these receptors: a human donor with glioblastoma.

This clone was counted a few times. The rearrangement joins TRBV28 to TRBJ1-2, with TRBD1 as a possible D gene (6 bases). The CDR3 has 14 residues. The germline V and J ends were trimmed by 6 bases and 7 bases, with 18 bases remaining between them. CDR1 is MDHEN and CDR2 is SYDVKM in the germline V gene. The DNA for the CDR3 is TGTGCCAGCAGCGGGCAAGGGGGTTATAGTGGCTACACCTTC. This translates into CASSGQGGYSGYTF.

V gene TRBV5-1 combines with J gene TRBJ2-3; 7 nucleotides agree with TRBD2. Germline V gene sequence: CDR1 SGHRS, CDR2 YFSETQ. Trimming at V came to 8 bases and at J to 3 bases, leaving 12 bases not matched to a gene. The CDR3 runs to 15 residues. CDR3 amino acids: CASGGGSGETDTQYF. The DNA of the CDR3 is TGCGCCAGTGGGGGAGGGAGCGGTGAGACAGATACGCAGTATTTT. Based on the CDR3 plus reference TRBV5-1 and TRBJ2-3, the full variable domain is KAGVTQTPRYLIKTRGQQVTLSCSPISGHRSVSWYQQTPGQGLQFLFEYFSETQRNKGNFPGRFSGRQFSNSRSEMNVSTLELGDSALYLCASGGGSGETDTQYFGPGTRLTVL.

The rearrangement uses TRBV15 and TRBJ2-7, with TRBD1 identical over 8 bases. Per the germline V gene, CDR1 is LNHNV and CDR2 is YYDKDF (reference sequence). Germline trimming cut 3 bases from V and 6 bases from J; bases unmatched to any gene: 1. CDR3 length: 12 residues. CDR3 protein: CATSRDRVEQYV. CDR3 sequence (DNA): TGTGCCACCAGCAGGGACAGGGTCGAGCAGTACGTC.

The chain employs TRBV19 and TRBJ1-1; maybe TRBD1 (5 bases). CDR1 LNHDA and CDR2 SQIVND come from the germline V gene (reference sequence). V was pared by 9 bases and J by 7 bases, with 21 bases between. The CDR3 is 14 amino acids. CDR3 nucleotide sequence: TGTGCCAGCAAAGAACAGGAAGGTATTAGTGAAGCTTTCTTT. Encoded protein: CASKEQEGISEAFF.

The rearrangement joins TRBV4-2 to TRBJ2-6, with D possibly matching TRBD2 (5 bases). Germline values: CDR1 LGHNA, CDR2 YNFKEQ. This CDR3 has 14 amino acids. The V end lost 8 bases, the J end lost 2 bases, and 10 bases lay between the germline ends. CDR3 DNA sequence: TGTGCCAGCGCAAGGAGGACTGGGGCCAACGTCCTGACTTTC. It yields the protein CASARRTGANVLTF.

V usage is TRBV6-5 and J usage is TRBJ1-1; D may be TRBD1 (6 bases). The V gene lost 1 base and the J gene lost 4 bases, with 13 bases spanning the gap. Germline V CDR1 and CDR2: MNHEY, SVGAGI. CDR3 size: 15 residues. DNA for the CDR3: TGTGCCAGCAGTTACTGGGGGGGGCGCGGCACTGAAGCTTTCTTT. Protein product: CASSYWGGRGTEAFF.

The chain is built from TRBV6-5 and TRBJ2-2; a possible D gene is TRBD1 (5 bases). The CDR3 loop spans 15 amino acids. The V end was cut by 5 bases, the J end by 1 base, with 11 bases between. Germline CDR1 and CDR2: MNHEY and SVGAGI. CDR3 protein: CASSLGRVNTGELFF. Here the CDR3 DNA reads TGTGCCAGCAGTCTGGGCAGGGTGAACACCGGGGAGCTGTTTTTT.

V and J are TRBV12-5 and TRBJ2-7; D not resolved. The CDR3 contains 12 residues. In germline, CDR1 is LGHNT, CDR2 FRNRAP. Trimming removed 2 bases at V and 5 bases at J, with 7 bases between. The chain's CDR3 is CASGLTVDEQYF. In DNA, the CDR3 is TGTGCTAGTGGTTTGACGGTCGACGAGCAGTACTTC.

This clone was observed a few times. The chain carries TRBV6-1 and TRBJ1-6; D not certain. The germline V gene has CDR1 MNHNS and CDR2 SASEGT. This CDR3 has 13 residues. Deletions cut 1 base from V and 8 bases from J, with 6 bases between. The DNA of the CDR3 is TGTGCCAGCAGTGAAGTCGGTGATTCACCCCTCCACTTT. The encoded protein is CASSEVGDSPLHF.

This chain connects TRBV5-1 to TRBJ2-5, with no clear D. V was pared by 0 bases and J by 0 bases, with 6 bases between. The CDR3 has 14 residues. Germline CDR1 SGHRS, CDR2 YFSETQ. In DNA form, the CDR3 reads TGCGCCAGCAGCTTGGCCAGTTACCAAGAGACCCAGTACTTC. As protein: CASSLASYQETQYF. Full variable domain (outside the CDR3, taken from reference TRBV5-1 and TRBJ2-5): KAGVTQTPRYLIKTRGQQVTLSCSPISGHRSVSWYQQTPGQGLQFLFEYFSETQRNKGNFPGRFSGRQFSNSRSEMNVSTLELGDSALYLCASSLASYQETQYFGPGTRLLVL.

This clone is medium-sized by share. The chain has TRBV2 and TRBJ1-2; D is undetermined. CDR1 SNHLY and CDR2 FYNNEI come from the germline V gene. Trimming stripped 6 bases from V and 8 bases from J, with 13 bases between. CDR3 length equals 12 residues. The CDR3 sequence is CASRPYPGGYTF. In DNA form, the CDR3 reads TGTGCCAGCAGGCCCTACCCAGGAGGCTACACCTTC.

This clone was recorded once. This chain joins TRBV9 and TRBJ2-5; D not resolved. This CDR3 spans 14 amino acids. V was clipped by 0 bases and J by 4 bases, with 10 bases between them. CDR1 and CDR2 from the germline V gene are SGDLS and YYNGEE. The CDR3 protein is CASSVGPTPETQYF. CDR3 coding DNA: TGTGCCAGCAGCGTAGGTCCGACACCAGAGACCCAGTACTTC.

The chain carries TRBV6-1 and TRBJ1-2; D unclear. The V gene lost 3 bases and the J gene lost 5 bases, with 19 bases spanning the gap. The CDR3 totals 16 residues. Germline assignment: CDR1 MNHNS and CDR2 SASEGT. Written as DNA, the CDR3 is TGTGCCAGCAGTGACGGGTCCTACGGGGAGGGTTATGGCTACACCTTC. This translates into CASSDGSYGEGYGYTF.

J is TRBJ1-2 and V is TRBV2; 8 bases line up with TRBD1. Germline CDR1 is SNHLY and CDR2 is FYNNEI. The trim removed 0 bases at V and 9 bases at J, leaving 3 bases unmatched. The CDR3 covers 13 residues. CDR3 residues: CASSEARQGSYTF. DNA for the CDR3: TGTGCCAGCAGTGAAGCACGACAGGGGAGCTACACCTTC.

This sequence joins TRBV5-1 and TRBJ2-5; 14 bases are a match to TRBD2. The CDR3 is 18 amino acids. V trimming: 3 bases; J trimming: 2 bases; junction bases outside the gene matches: 9. The V gene's germline CDR1 is SGHRS and CDR2 YFSETQ. This chain's CDR3 is CASSWGLAGVIAQETQYF. Written as DNA, the CDR3 is TGCGCCAGCAGCTGGGGACTAGCGGGAGTCATAGCACAAGAGACCCAGTACTTC.

The V and J genes are TRBV7-9 and TRBJ2-5, with D possibly matching TRBD1 (5 bases). The V and J ends lost 0 bases and 5 bases respectively, with 10 bases between them. This CDR3 contains 14 residues. The germline V gene encodes CDR1 SEHNR and CDR2 FQNEAQ (reference sequence). CDR3 nucleotide sequence: TGTGCCAGCAGCTTAGCGACGGACACCGAGACCCAGTACTTC. It specifies CASSLATDTETQYF.

There are a few counts of this clone. The rearrangement joins TRBV18 to TRBJ2-5, with 9 bases matching TRBD1. The J call may not be correct, given that the DNA end is closer to TRBJ2-7. Germline loops: CDR1 KGHSH, CDR2 LQKENI. The CDR3 has 14 residues. CDR3 residues: CASSLDRGSYEQYF. The CDR3 nucleotides read TGTGCCAGCTCACTGGACAGGGGTAGCTACGAGCAGTACTTC.

The chain is built from TRBV10-3 and TRBJ1-3; TRBD1 matches at 9 bases. Unmatched junction bases numbered 9, after V lost 2 bases and J lost 4 bases. Germline assignment: CDR1 ENHRY and CDR2 SYGVKD. The CDR3 runs 17 residues. CDR3 sequence: CAISERDRVVSGNTIYF. The CDR3 DNA is TGTGCCATCAGTGAGAGGGACAGGGTTGTTTCGGGAAACACCATATATTTT.

This chain uses TRBV6-1 with TRBJ2-5; D perhaps matches TRBD2 (6 bases). Trimming stripped 5 bases from V and 5 bases from J, with 9 bases between. CDR3 length: 12 amino acids. Germline-derived CDR1 and CDR2 are MNHNS and SASEGT. Written as DNA, the CDR3 is TGTGCCAGCAGTCGGGGGTCGGAGACCCAGTACTTC. Amino acid sequence: CASSRGSETQYF.

This chain connects TRBV18 to TRBJ2-1; 8 nucleotides match TRBD2. The CDR3 loop spans 15 amino acids. Per germline, CDR1 KGHSH and CDR2 LQKENI. After removal of 6 bases from V and 7 bases from J, the junction contained 11 bases not matched to a gene. CDR3: CASSLAGPKRNEQFF. CDR3 nucleotide sequence: TGTGCCAGCTCCCTAGCGGGTCCAAAAAGGAATGAGCAGTTCTTC.